Listed here are 11 T cell receptor beta chains from one sample, sequenced in a study of early T cells in non-severe SARS-CoV-2 infection (dated by TCRdb to about 2021). The library came from 5' RACE. Sequencer: NextSeq 500. TCRdb trimmed public reads at Q25 via fastp, called clones via MiXCR and kept in-frame beta chains. Records with the same CDR3 protein are collapsed into one entry carrying the most frequent genes and DNA. For this sample there are tens of thousands of distinct CDR3 sequences; 12% appear just once. Clones ranked in the top ten supply roughly 2.5% of the sample. This specimen consisted of whole blood, obtained at baseline. Receptors originate from an adult who was a healthcare worker with PCR-confirmed SARS-CoV-2 infection or an uninfected control (not recorded which).

This clonotype was detected ten times or more. This CDR3 is CASSLRPKQGQGETQYF. CDR3 in DNA: TGTGCCAGCAGCTTACGACCCAAACAGGGACAGGGAGAGACCCAGTACTTC. The chain carries TRBV7-6 and TRBJ2-5, with 9 bases that match TRBD1. The CDR3 extends over 17 amino acids. The V segment lost 2 bases and the J segment 4 bases; nucleotides outside the gene matches: 11. CDR1 and CDR2 from the germline V gene are SGHVS and FNYEAQ.

This clonotype has at least ten counts. CDR3 DNA: TGCGCCAGCAGCTCGCGACAGGGGGCAAGTGAAGCTTTCTTT. It specifies CASSSRQGASEAFF. This rearrangement joins TRBV5-1 to TRBJ1-1, with 10 bases fitting TRBD1. V was pared by 3 bases and J by 7 bases, with 6 bases of the junction left unmatched. CDR1 is SGHRS and CDR2 is YFSETQ in the germline V gene. The CDR3 is 14 residues long.

This clonotype has just a few counts. The chain uses TRBV19 and TRBJ2-1; D is perhaps TRBD1 (5 bases). The germline CDR1 and CDR2 sequences are LNHDA and SQIVND (reference sequence). The CDR3 length is 13 residues. The V end lost 3 bases, the J end lost 5 bases, and 8 bases lay between the germline ends. DNA of the CDR3: TGTGCCAGTAGTATGGCAGGGAACAATGAGCAGTTCTTC. This sequence encodes CASSMAGNNEQFF.

In this sample, this clonotype turned up a few times. V and J are TRBV6-2 or TRBV6-3 and TRBJ2-2; D is perhaps TRBD1 (6 bases). From germline, CDR1 is MNHEY and CDR2 SVGEGT. The CDR3 has 13 amino acids. V was clipped by 9 bases and J by 5 bases, with 13 bases between them. The CDR3 DNA reads TGTGCCAGTTCTGGACAGAAGACCGGGGAGCTGTTTTTT. It encodes CASSGQKTGELFF.

There are many counts of this clonotype. V gene TRBV6-5 combines with J gene TRBJ1-4; D gene unclear. Per the germline V gene, CDR1 is MNHEY and CDR2 is SVGAGI. V lost 4 bases, J lost 7 bases, and 16 bases lay in between. The CDR3 totals 15 residues. The CDR3 nucleotides are TGTGCCAGCAGTTCCGGGCCCTACGGTGGTGAAAAACTGTTTTTT. It encodes CASSSGPYGGEKLFF.

This clonotype was seen at least ten times. The chain's CDR3 is CASSDGQTQAYEQYF. Written as DNA, the CDR3 is TGTGCCAGCAGTGACGGACAGACTCAGGCTTACGAGCAGTACTTC. This chain connects TRBV28 to TRBJ2-7, with D possibly being TRBD1 (6 bases). The CDR3 sequence is 15 residues long. Germline V gives CDR1 MDHEN, CDR2 SYDVKM. Trimming pared 5 bases from V and 4 bases from J, leaving 18 bases between.

This sequence joins TRBV28 and TRBJ1-4; D possibly corresponds to TRBD1 (6 bases). Trimming removed 4 bases from V and 8 bases from J, with 20 bases in between. The CDR3 is 16 amino acids. Germline V gene sequence: CDR1 MDHEN, CDR2 SYDVKM. The CDR3 DNA follows: TGTGCCAGCAGTTGGCTAAGCGGGGGCCACCGAGAAAAACTGTTTTTT. Translating it yields CASSWLSGGHREKLFF.

The chain employs TRBV18 and TRBJ2-3, with 8 bases aligning to TRBD1. CDR1 is KGHSH and CDR2 is LQKENI in the germline V gene. With 1 base clipped from V and 5 bases from J, the junction kept 2 bases outside the gene matches. The CDR3 length is 14 residues. The CDR3 coding sequence is TGTGCCAGCTCACCACTCAGGGGGCAAGATACGCAGTATTTT. Protein: CASSPLRGQDTQYF. Full variable domain (rest looked up from reference TRBV18 and TRBJ2-3): NAGVMQNPRHLVRRRGQEARLRCSPMKGHSHVYWYRQLPEEGLKFMVYLQKENIIDESGMPKERFSAEFPKEGPSILRIQQVVRGDSAAYFCASSPLRGQDTQYFGPGTRLTVL.

In its sample, this clonotype was seen many times. This chain uses TRBV7-9 with TRBJ2-1; D remains unclear. Trimming took off 4 bases at V and 5 bases at J, with 6 bases between the two ends. This CDR3 has 12 amino acids. CDR1 and CDR2 from the germline V gene are SEHNR and FQNEAQ (reference sequence). The chain's CDR3 is CASSYQDNEQFF. The CDR3 nucleotides read TGTGCCAGCAGCTACCAGGACAATGAGCAGTTCTTC. The full variable domain, its missing parts supplied by reference TRBV7-9 and TRBJ2-1, is DTGVSQNPRHKITKRGQNVTFRCDPISEHNRLYWYRQTLGQGPEFLTYFQNEAQLEKSRLLSDRFSAERPKGSFSTLEIQRTEQGDSAMYLCASSYQDNEQFFGPGTRLTVL.

This clonotype was found many times. V and J are TRBV7-2 and TRBJ2-3; the D gene is possibly TRBD1 (6 bases). V lost 1 base and J lost 3, with 11 bases in between. The CDR3 runs 15 residues. The V gene's germline CDR1 is SGHTA and CDR2 FQGNSA. The CDR3 nucleotides read TGTGCCAGCAGCTTAGAGGGGGTAGGGACAGATACGCAGTATTTT. Amino acids: CASSLEGVGTDTQYF.

The chain has TRBV20-1 and TRBJ1-4; 8 bases line up with TRBD1. Germline V gene lookup returns CDR1 DFQATT and CDR2 SNEGSKA (reference sequence). This CDR3 comprises 13 residues. V was pared by 5 bases and J by 7 bases, with 6 bases of the junction left unmatched. The CDR3 is CSALDRAIEKLFF. DNA for the CDR3: TGCAGTGCTCTGGACAGGGCGATTGAAAAACTGTTTTTT.